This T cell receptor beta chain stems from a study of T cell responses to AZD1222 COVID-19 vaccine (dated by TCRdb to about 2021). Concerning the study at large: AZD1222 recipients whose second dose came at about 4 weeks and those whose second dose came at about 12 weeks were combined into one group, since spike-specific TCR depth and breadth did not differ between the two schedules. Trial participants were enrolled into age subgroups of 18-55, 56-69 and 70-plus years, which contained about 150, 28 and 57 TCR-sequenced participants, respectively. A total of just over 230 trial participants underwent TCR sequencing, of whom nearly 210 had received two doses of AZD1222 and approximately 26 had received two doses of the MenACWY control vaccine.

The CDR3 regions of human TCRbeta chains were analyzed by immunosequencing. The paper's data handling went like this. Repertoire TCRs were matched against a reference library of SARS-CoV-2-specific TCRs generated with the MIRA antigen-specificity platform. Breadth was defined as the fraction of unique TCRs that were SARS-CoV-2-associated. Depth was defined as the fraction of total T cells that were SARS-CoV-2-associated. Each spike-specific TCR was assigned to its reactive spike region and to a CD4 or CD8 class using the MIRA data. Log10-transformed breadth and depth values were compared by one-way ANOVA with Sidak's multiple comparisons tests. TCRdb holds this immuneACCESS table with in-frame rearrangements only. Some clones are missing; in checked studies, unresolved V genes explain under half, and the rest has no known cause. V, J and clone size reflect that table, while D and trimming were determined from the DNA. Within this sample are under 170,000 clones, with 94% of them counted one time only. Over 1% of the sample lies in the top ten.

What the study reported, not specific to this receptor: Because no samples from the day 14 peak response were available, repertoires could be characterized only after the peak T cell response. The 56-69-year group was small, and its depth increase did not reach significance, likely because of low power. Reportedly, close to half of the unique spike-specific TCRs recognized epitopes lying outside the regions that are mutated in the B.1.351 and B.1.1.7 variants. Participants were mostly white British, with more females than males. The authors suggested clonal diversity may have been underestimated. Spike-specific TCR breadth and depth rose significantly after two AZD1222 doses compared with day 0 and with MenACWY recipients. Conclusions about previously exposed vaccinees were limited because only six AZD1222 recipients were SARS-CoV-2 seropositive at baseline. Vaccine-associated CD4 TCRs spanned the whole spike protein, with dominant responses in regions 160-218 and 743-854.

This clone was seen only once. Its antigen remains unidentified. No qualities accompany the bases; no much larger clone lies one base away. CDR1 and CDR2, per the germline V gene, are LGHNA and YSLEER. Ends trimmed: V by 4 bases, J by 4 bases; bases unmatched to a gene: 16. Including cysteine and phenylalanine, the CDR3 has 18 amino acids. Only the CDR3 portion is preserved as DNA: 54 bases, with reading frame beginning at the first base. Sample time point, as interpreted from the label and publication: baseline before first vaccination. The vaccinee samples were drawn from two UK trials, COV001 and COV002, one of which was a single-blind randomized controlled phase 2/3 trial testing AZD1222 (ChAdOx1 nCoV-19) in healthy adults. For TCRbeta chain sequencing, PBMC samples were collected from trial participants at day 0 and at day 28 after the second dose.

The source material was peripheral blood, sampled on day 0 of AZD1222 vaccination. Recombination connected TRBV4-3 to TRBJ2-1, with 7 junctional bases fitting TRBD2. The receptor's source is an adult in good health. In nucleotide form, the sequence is TGCGCCAGCAGCCCGAACTGGATGCGGGGGTTCGGGTACAATGAGCAGTTCTTC. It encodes CASSPNWMRGFGYNEQFF.